The 27 T cell receptor beta chains below all came from one sample that was sequenced in a study of cytomegalovirus exposure and HLA in healthy donors. PCR involved 60 Vbeta and 13 Jbeta primers. Profiled with immunoSEQ multiplex PCR; TCRdb holds only in-frame clones, not every one. The sample has about 130,000 clones; about four fifths are singletons. Sequencing was carried out using PBMCs. The receptors here all came from a man aged 25-40 years in good health and CMV-seronegative.

V is TRBV4-1 and J is TRBJ1-6, with 8 bases identical to TRBD1. V lost 3 bases and J lost 5; bases outside the gene matches: 9. Germline CDR1 MGHRA, CDR2 YSYEKL. This CDR3 is 17 amino acids long. The DNA of the CDR3 is TGCGCCAGCAGCCACCTACAGGGGGTCTCTAATAATTCACCCCTCCACTTT. It is translated as CASSHLQGVSNNSPLHF.

This sequence joins TRBV7-3 and TRBJ2-1; 13 bases agree with TRBD2. This CDR3 spans 16 amino acids. Germline V gene sequence: CDR1 SGHTA, CDR2 FQGTGA. With 3 bases clipped from V and 8 bases from J, the junction kept 7 bases outside the gene matches. Written as DNA, the CDR3 is TGTGCCAGCAGCTTGGGACTAGCGGGATTTGGTTATGAGCAGTTCTTC. Translating gives CASSLGLAGFGYEQFF.

The gene calls are TRBV19 and TRBJ2-5; 10 bases align to TRBD1. Germline assignment: CDR1 LNHDA and CDR2 SQIVND (reference sequence). The V and J ends lost 6 bases and 2 bases, in that order; junction bases with no gene match: 0. This CDR3 contains 13 residues. CDR3 sequence (DNA): TGTGCCAGTAGGGACAGGGGGCAAGAGACCCAGTACTTC. It yields the protein CASRDRGQETQYF.

The chain has TRBV28 and TRBJ1-1; D uncertain. This CDR3 spans 14 amino acids. The germline V gene encodes CDR1 MDHEN and CDR2 SYDVKM. The V gene lost 8 bases and the J gene lost 0 bases, with 13 bases spanning the gap. CDR3 amino acids: CASGRTDMNTEAFF. The DNA for the CDR3 is TGTGCCAGCGGGAGGACCGACATGAACACTGAAGCTTTCTTT.

The rearrangement links TRBV6-6 to TRBJ2-2, with D perhaps matching TRBD1 (6 bases). The germline V gene encodes CDR1 MNHNY and CDR2 SVGAGI (reference sequence). Trimming stripped 10 bases from V and 6 bases from J, with 15 bases between. The CDR3 loop spans 13 amino acids. This chain's CDR3 is CATLQGTAGELFF. The CDR3, as DNA: TGTGCCACCCTACAGGGTACCGCCGGGGAGCTGTTTTTT.

The V call is TRBV5-1, the J call TRBJ1-1, with D perhaps TRBD1 (5 bases). The V and J ends lost 3 bases and 6 bases respectively, with 18 bases between them. The CDR3 extends over 15 amino acids. Germline V gene lookup returns CDR1 SGHRS and CDR2 YFSETQ. CDR3 sequence (DNA): TGCGCCAGCAGCTGGGGGGTATCCCGGTGGTCTGAAGCTTTCTTT. Protein: CASSWGVSRWSEAFF.

V is TRBV28 and J is TRBJ2-1; TRBD2 agrees at 10 bases. The CDR3 extends over 16 amino acids. Per the germline V gene, CDR1 is MDHEN and CDR2 is SYDVKM. J lost 8 bases, V lost 4 bases, and 11 bases had no gene match. CDR3 DNA: TGTGCCAGCAGTTGGGGTGGGGCTAGCGGGAGCCATGAGCAGTTCTTC. This codes for CASSWGGASGSHEQFF.

V is TRBV11-2 and J is TRBJ1-1; D may be TRBD1 (5 bases). Trimming pared 4 bases from V and 6 bases from J, leaving 12 bases between. The CDR3 length is 13 residues. The V gene's germline CDR1 is SGHAT and CDR2 FQNNGV. CDR3 protein: CASSYLGGPEAFF. CDR3 sequence (DNA): TGTGCCAGCAGCTACCTCGGGGGTCCTGAAGCTTTCTTT. The whole variable domain, remainder taken from reference TRBV11-2 and TRBJ1-1, is EAGVAQSPRYKIIEKRQSVAFWCNPISGHATLYWYQQILGQGPKLLIQFQNNGVVDDSQLPKDRFSAERLKGVDSTLKIQPAKLEDSAVYLCASSYLGGPEAFFGQGTRLTVV.

The chain uses TRBV7-8 and TRBJ2-7; D not resolved. The CDR3 length is 17 residues. The germline gives CDR1 SGHVS, CDR2 FQNEAQ. The V gene lost 0 bases and the J gene lost 2 bases, with 17 bases spanning the gap. CDR3 loop: CASSLARGEPLTYEQYF. The CDR3 DNA sequence: TGTGCCAGCAGCTTAGCAAGAGGCGAGCCCCTAACCTACGAGCAGTACTTC.

Here the CDR3 reads CAISEVRGFAGELFF. The CDR3 bases are TGTGCCATCAGTGAGGTTCGTGGCTTCGCCGGGGAGCTGTTTTTT. The chain joins TRBV10-3 to TRBJ2-2, with unresolved D. Per germline, CDR1 ENHRY and CDR2 SYGVKD. Trimming stripped 2 bases from V and 6 bases from J, with 13 bases between. The CDR3 runs to 15 residues.

The chain has TRBV4-1 and TRBJ2-3; TRBD1 agrees at 9 bases. This CDR3 spans 16 amino acids. Germline-derived CDR1 and CDR2 are MGHRA and YSYEKL. V shed 1 base and J 2 bases; nucleotides not matched to a gene: 4. The CDR3, as DNA: TGCGCCAGCAGCCAAGGGGACAGGGACCCCACAGATACGCAGTATTTT. Translated: CASSQGDRDPTDTQYF.

J is TRBJ2-5 and V is TRBV29-1, with a tentative D call TRBD2 (5 bases). In germline, CDR1 is SQVTM, CDR2 ANQGSEA. Between the trimmed V and J ends, which lost 4 bases and 5 bases, there was a span of 11 bases. CDR3 length: 12 residues. The CDR3 DNA reads TGCAGCGTTGCTGAGGGTATTGAGACCCAGTACTTC. Translating it yields CSVAEGIETQYF.

V gene TRBV25-1 combines with J gene TRBJ2-7; D ambiguous. The CDR3 length is 12 residues. Per germline, CDR1 MGHDK and CDR2 SYGVNS. Trimming removed 4 bases from V and 9 bases from J, with 13 bases in between. The CDR3 loop reads CASSALEWWQYF. The CDR3 bases are TGTGCCAGCAGTGCCCTTGAGTGGTGGCAGTACTTC.

The rearrangement uses TRBV19 and TRBJ1-4, with D unresolved. Trimming removed 3 bases from V and 0 bases from J, with 5 bases in between. The germline V gene encodes CDR1 LNHDA and CDR2 SQIVND (reference sequence). This CDR3 has 14 residues. CDR3 coding DNA: TGTGCCAGTAGTATCCAGGCAACTAATGAAAAACTGTTTTTT. Its protein is CASSIQATNEKLFF.

The rearrangement links TRBV28 to TRBJ1-1; D is unclear. V lost 8 bases and J 0 bases, leaving 7 bases between the germline ends. Germline V lookup: CDR1 MDHEN, CDR2 SYDVKM. CDR3 length equals 12 residues. CDR3 nucleotide sequence: TGTGCCAGCGGGGAGGTGAACACTGAAGCTTTCTTT. Translation gives CASGEVNTEAFF.

The genes are TRBV5-1 and TRBJ1-3; the D is unclear. The CDR3 is 13 residues long. Germline V gene data show CDR1 as SGHRS and CDR2 as YFSETQ. Trimming shortened V by 3 bases and J by 3 bases, and 7 bases separated the two germline ends. CDR3 nucleotides: TGCGCCAGCAGCTACATGATTGGAAACACCATATATTTT. It is translated as CASSYMIGNTIYF.

This clone was observed a handful of times. This sequence joins TRBV19 and TRBJ2-7, with D tentatively TRBD2 (5 bases). CDR1 LNHDA and CDR2 SQIVND come from the germline V gene (reference sequence). The V end was cut by 3 bases, the J end by 7 bases, with 13 bases between. This CDR3 is built from 13 residues. The CDR3 region is CASSMGHRGEQYF. CDR3 bases: TGTGCCAGTAGTATGGGCCACCGCGGGGAGCAGTACTTC.

This chain joins TRBV5-1 and TRBJ2-5, with 7 nucleotides matching TRBD1. In germline, CDR1 is SGHRS, CDR2 YFSETQ. This CDR3 has 14 amino acids. With 0 bases clipped from V and 1 base from J, the junction kept 0 bases outside the gene matches. The CDR3 here is CASSLGTGQETQYF. The CDR3 DNA reads as TGCGCCAGCAGCTTGGGGACAGGCCAAGAGACCCAGTACTTC.

The chain joins TRBV4-1 to TRBJ2-1; the D gene is possibly TRBD1 (5 bases). V lost 3 bases and J 7 bases, leaving 16 bases between the germline ends. This CDR3 contains 15 residues. CDR1 and CDR2 (germline): MGHRA, YSYEKL. CDR3 residues: CASSHREPLGNEQFF. The CDR3 DNA reads TGCGCCAGCAGCCACAGGGAACCCCTCGGAAATGAGCAGTTCTTC.

This clone was seen just once. This chain links TRBV30 with TRBJ1-1; no clear D. The V and J ends lost 6 bases and 10 bases respectively, with 12 bases between them. The germline V gene has CDR1 GTSNPN and CDR2 SVGIG (reference sequence). CDR3 size: 10 residues. The CDR3, as DNA: TGTGCCTGCCTCAGCGTGGGAGCTTTCTTT. This sequence encodes CACLSVGAFF. Full variable domain (remainder filled in from reference TRBV30 and TRBJ1-1): SQTIHQWPATLVQPVGSPLSLECTVEGTSNPNLYWYRQAAGRGLQLLFYSVGIGQISSEVPQNLSASRPQDRQFILSSKKLLLSDSGFYLCACLSVGAFFGQGTRLTVV.

V is TRBV15 and J is TRBJ2-5; maybe TRBD2 (6 bases). Germline V CDR1 and CDR2: LNHNV, YYDKDF (reference sequence). This CDR3 comprises 14 residues. V lost 1 base, J lost 3 bases, and 9 bases lay in between. The CDR3 loop reads CATSRGGEEETQYF. The CDR3 region has the DNA TGTGCCACCAGCAGAGGCGGGGAGGAAGAGACCCAGTACTTC.

The chain combines TRBV9 with TRBJ2-5; 9 bases are shared with TRBD2. With 1 base clipped from V and 0 bases from J, the junction kept 1 base outside the gene matches. CDR1 and CDR2 from the germline V gene are SGDLS and YYNGEE. This CDR3 has 15 residues. The CDR3 loop is CASSVLAGYQETQYF. For the CDR3, the DNA is TGTGCCAGCAGCGTACTAGCGGGGTACCAAGAGACCCAGTACTTC.

This clone was picked up a small number of times. Sequence at one end of the junction differs from germline and may be a read error. The same CDR3 is also encoded by other DNA sequences in this sample. The DNA for the CDR3 is TGCGCCAGCAGTGACGACAGGGTCCCCCCCTACGAGCAGTACTTC. Translation gives CASSDDRVPPYEQYF. J is TRBJ2-7 and V is TRBV25-1; 7 bases are shared with TRBD1. The CDR3 spans 15 residues. Germline V gives CDR1 MGHDK, CDR2 SYGVNS.

This clone was detected once. The rearrangement joins TRBV4-1 to TRBJ2-5, with D possibly TRBD1 on 5 matching bases. V shed 0 bases and J shed 7 bases, with 15 bases lying between them. Looked up from germline, CDR1 is MGHRA and CDR2 is YSYEKL. CDR3 length: 15 residues. CDR3 in amino acids: CASSQEGAGFGTQYF. The DNA for the CDR3 is TGCGCCAGCAGCCAAGAAGGAGCAGGGTTCGGGACCCAGTACTTC.

The chain carries TRBV5-4 and TRBJ2-3; TRBD2 aligns across 11 bases. The V gene end was trimmed by 0 bases and the J gene end by 2 bases; junction bases not matched to a gene: 2. This CDR3 is built from 16 residues. CDR1 SGHNT and CDR2 YYREEE come from the germline V gene (reference sequence). Here the CDR3 DNA reads TGTGCCAGCAGCTTGGGACTAGCGGGGAACACAGATACGCAGTATTTT. Protein product: CASSLGLAGNTDTQYF.

This clone appeared once. The rearrangement uses TRBV7-9 and TRBJ2-7; the match to TRBD1 covers 7 bases. This CDR3 region has 14 residues. Unmatched junction bases numbered 5, after V lost 4 bases and J lost 2 bases. CDR1 and CDR2 (germline): SEHNR, FQNEAQ (reference sequence). This chain's CDR3 is CASSSIQGAYEQYF. In DNA, the CDR3 is TGTGCCAGCAGCTCGATTCAGGGGGCCTACGAGCAGTACTTC.

The chain has TRBV7-6 and TRBJ2-5, with TRBD1 matching over 10 bases. The ends lost 5 bases at V and 6 bases at J; junction bases unmatched: 12. The CDR3 has 16 amino acids. The germline V gene has CDR1 SGHVS and CDR2 FNYEAQ. The CDR3 nucleotides are TGTGCCAGCAGCCGTTCCTGGGACAGGGGTAGAAAGACCCAGTACTTC. Translated, it gives CASSRSWDRGRKTQYF.